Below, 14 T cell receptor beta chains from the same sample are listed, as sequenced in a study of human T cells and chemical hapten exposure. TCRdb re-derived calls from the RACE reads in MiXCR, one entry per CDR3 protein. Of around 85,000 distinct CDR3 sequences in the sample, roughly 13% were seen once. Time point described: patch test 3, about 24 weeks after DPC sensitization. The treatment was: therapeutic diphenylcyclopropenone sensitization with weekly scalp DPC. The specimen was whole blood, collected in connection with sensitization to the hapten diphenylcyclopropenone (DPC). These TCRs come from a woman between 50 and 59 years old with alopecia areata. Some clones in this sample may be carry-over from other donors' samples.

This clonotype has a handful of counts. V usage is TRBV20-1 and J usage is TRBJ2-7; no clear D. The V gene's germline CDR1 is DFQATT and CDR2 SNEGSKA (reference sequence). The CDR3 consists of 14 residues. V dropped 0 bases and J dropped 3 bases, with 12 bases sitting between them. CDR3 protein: CSARDSRPDYEQYF. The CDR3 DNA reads TGCAGTGCTAGAGATAGTAGGCCGGACTACGAGCAGTACTTC.

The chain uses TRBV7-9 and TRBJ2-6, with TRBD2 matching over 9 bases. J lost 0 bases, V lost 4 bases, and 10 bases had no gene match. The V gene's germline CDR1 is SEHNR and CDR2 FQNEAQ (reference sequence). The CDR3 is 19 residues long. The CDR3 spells CASSSPALAGISGANVLTF. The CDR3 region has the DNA TGTGCCAGCAGCTCCCCCGCTCTAGCGGGGATCTCTGGGGCCAACGTCCTGACTTTC.

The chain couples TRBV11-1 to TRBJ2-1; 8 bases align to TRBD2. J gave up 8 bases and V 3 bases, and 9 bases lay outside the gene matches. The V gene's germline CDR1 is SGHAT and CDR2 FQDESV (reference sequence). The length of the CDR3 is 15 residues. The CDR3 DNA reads TGTGCCAGCAGCTTCCTGAGCGGGAGCAACTATGAGCAGTTCTTC. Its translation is CASSFLSGSNYEQFF.

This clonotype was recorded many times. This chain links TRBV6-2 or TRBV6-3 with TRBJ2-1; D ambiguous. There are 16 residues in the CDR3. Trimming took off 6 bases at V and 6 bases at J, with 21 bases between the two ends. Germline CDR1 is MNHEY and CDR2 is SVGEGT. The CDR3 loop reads CASSSFFPNSRNEQFF. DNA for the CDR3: TGTGCCAGCAGCTCCTTTTTCCCAAATAGTCGCAATGAGCAGTTCTTC.

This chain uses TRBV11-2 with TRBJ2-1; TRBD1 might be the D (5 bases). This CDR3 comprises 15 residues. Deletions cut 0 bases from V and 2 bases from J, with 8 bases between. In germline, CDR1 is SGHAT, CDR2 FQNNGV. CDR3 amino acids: CASSLDSRAYNEQFF. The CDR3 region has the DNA TGTGCCAGCAGCTTAGATAGCAGGGCCTACAATGAGCAGTTCTTC.

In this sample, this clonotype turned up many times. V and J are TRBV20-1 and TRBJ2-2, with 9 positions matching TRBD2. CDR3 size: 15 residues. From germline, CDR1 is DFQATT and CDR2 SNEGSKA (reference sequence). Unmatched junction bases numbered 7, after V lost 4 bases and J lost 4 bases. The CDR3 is CSAIQAGGGTGELFF. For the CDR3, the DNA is TGCAGTGCTATTCAGGCGGGAGGGGGCACCGGGGAGCTGTTTTTT.

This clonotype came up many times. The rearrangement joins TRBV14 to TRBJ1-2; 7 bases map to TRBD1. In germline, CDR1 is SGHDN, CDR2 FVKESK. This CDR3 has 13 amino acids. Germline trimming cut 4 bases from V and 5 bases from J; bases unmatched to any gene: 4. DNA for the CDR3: TGTGCCAGCAGCCCTTACAGGGGTTATGGCTACACCTTC. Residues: CASSPYRGYGYTF. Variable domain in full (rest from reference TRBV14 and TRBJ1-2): EAGVTQFPSHSVIEKGQTVTLRCDPISGHDNLYWYRRVMGKEIKFLLHFVKESKQDESGMPNNRFLAERTGGTYSTLKVQPAELEDSGVYFCASSPYRGYGYTFGSGTRLTVV.

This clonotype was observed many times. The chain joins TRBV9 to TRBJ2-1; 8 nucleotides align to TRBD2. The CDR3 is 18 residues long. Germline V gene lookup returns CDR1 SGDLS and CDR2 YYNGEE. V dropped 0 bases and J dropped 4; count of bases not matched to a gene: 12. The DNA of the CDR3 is TGTGCCAGCAGCGTAGGGCTAGCGGGCGGGCCAGTATACAATGAGCAGTTCTTC. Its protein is CASSVGLAGGPVYNEQFF.

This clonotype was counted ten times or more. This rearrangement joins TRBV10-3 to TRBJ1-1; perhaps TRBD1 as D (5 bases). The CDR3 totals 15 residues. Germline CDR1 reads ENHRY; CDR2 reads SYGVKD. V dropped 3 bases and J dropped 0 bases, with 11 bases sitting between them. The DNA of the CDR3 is TGTGCCATCAGTGAATGGCAGGGCATGAACACTGAAGCTTTCTTT. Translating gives CAISEWQGMNTEAFF.

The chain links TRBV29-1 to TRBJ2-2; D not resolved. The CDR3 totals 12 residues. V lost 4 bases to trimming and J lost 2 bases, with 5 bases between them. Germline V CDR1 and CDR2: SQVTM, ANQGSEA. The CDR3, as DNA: TGCAGCGTTGGGGGTAACACCGGGGAGCTGTTTTTT. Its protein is CSVGGNTGELFF.

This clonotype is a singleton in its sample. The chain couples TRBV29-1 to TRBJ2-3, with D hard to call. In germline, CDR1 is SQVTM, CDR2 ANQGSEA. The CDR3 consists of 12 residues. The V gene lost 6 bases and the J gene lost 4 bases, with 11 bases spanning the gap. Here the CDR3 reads CSVTFQADTQYF. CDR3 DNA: TGCAGCGTCACGTTCCAGGCAGATACGCAGTATTTT.

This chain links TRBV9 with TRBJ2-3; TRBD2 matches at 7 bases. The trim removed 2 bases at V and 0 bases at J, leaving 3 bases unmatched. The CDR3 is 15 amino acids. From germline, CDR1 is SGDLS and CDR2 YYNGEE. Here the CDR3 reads CASSVSGSSTDTQYF. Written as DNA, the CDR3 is TGTGCCAGCAGCGTTAGCGGGTCTAGCACAGATACGCAGTATTTT.

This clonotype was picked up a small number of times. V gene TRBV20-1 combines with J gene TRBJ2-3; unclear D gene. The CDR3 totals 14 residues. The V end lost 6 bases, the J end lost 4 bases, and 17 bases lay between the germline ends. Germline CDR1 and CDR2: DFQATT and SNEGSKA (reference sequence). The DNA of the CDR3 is TGCAGTGCACAAGGGCCCTCCGCCGCAGATACGCAGTATTTT. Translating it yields CSAQGPSAADTQYF.

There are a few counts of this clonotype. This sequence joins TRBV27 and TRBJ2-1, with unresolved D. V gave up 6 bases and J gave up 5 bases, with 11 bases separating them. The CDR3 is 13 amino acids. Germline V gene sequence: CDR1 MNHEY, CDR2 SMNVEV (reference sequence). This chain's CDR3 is CASSPTNDNEQFF. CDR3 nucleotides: TGTGCCAGCAGCCCTACAAACGACAATGAGCAGTTCTTC.